The present entry profiles one TCR beta chain with its context. There are 13 residues in the CDR3. Germline CDR1 and CDR2: MGHDK and SYGVNS. After removal of 7 bases from V and 8 bases from J, the junction contained 4 bases not matched to a gene. Method: immunoSEQ multiplex PCR; TCRdb's copy keeps in-frame clones and lacks some. This sample carries some 260,000 clones, 70% to 90% of them seen once, and the ten largest clones take around 0.7%. This entry belongs to a study of blood T cell repertoires in COVID-19. The overall study: The cDNA or gDNA used as material had been derived from T cells, B-cell-depleted T cells, or PBMCs.

The sequence came from a human donor in a cohort sampled during active COVID-19. The V call is TRBV25-1, the J call TRBJ1-4, with 10 bases that match TRBD1. The sequenced material came from peripheral blood. This CDR3 is CASNRDRGEKLFF. CDR3 coding DNA: TGTGCCAGCAACCGGGACAGGGGCGAAAAACTGTTTTTT.